The clone carrying this TCR beta chain was detected ten times or more. The target antigen is unknown. The source of the sample is a study of beta chain features in type 1 diabetes. Findings and limits, study-wide: TCRB CDR3s from Type 1 diabetes patients were moderately but significantly shorter in all four CD4+ subsets. Researchers cautioned that cDNA sequencing could over-represent cells with high TCR expression.

Investigators reverse transcribed all isolated RNA, so they sequenced expressed TCRB transcripts. The assay was immunoSEQ multiplex PCR, and TCRdb's table has in-frame clones only and misses some. Here the sample spans some 150,000 clones, around 13% being singletons. This CDR3 has 14 residues. Between the trimmed V and J ends, which lost 4 bases and 5 bases, there was a span of 13 bases. The germline gives CDR1 SGHRS, CDR2 YFSETQ. The V gene is TRBV5-1, the J gene TRBJ2-1; perhaps TRBD1 as D (5 bases). Sequences were obtained from central memory CD4+ T cells from blood. The sequence derives from a man younger than 30 with type 1 diabetes. CDR3 protein: CASSRQGENNEQFF. The CDR3 DNA reads as TGCGCCAGCAGCAGGCAGGGTGAAAACAATGAGCAGTTCTTC.